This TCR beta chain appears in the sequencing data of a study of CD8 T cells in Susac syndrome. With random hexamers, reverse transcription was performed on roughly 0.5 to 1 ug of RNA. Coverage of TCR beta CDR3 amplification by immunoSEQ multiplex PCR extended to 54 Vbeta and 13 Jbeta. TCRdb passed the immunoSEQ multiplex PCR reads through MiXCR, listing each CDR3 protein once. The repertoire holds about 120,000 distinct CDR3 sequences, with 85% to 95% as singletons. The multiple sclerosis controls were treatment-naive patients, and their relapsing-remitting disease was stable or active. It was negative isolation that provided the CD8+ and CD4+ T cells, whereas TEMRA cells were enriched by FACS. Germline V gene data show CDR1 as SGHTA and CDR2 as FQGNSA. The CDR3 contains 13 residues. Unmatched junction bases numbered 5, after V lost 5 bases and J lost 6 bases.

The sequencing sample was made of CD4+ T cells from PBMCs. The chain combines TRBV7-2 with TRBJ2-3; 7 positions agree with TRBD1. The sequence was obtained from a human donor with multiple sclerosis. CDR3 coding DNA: TGTGCCAGCAGCGCCAGGGGGACGGATACGCAGTATTTT. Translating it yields CASSARGTDTQYF.